This T cell receptor beta chain was observed in a study of cytomegalovirus exposure and HLA in healthy donors. Overall study findings and caveats: There were some V segments, including TRBV6-2 and TRBV6-3, excluded as indistinguishable. Data from an earlier analysis indicated that most TCR beta V segments were productive either about 87% or about 30% of the time. Most TCR sequences showed up rarely, but some public TCRs showed up in many donors.

PCR was performed using 60 Vbeta and 13 Jbeta primers. Sequencing used immunoSEQ multiplex PCR; TCRdb keeps in-frame clones, though not all of them. Of roughly 140,000 clones listed, nearly 80% were seen once; the top ten hold 1.7%. The V segment lost 7 bases and the J segment 2 bases; nucleotides outside the gene matches: 4. This CDR3 has 14 amino acids. In germline, CDR1 is MGHDK, CDR2 SYGVNS. Only a few counts were recorded for this clone. The antigen is undetermined. This receptor was obtained from a young woman in good health and CMV-seronegative. Sequences were obtained from PBMCs. The V gene is TRBV25-1, the J gene TRBJ2-7, with TRBD1 matching 11 bases. In nucleotides, the CDR3 is TGTGCCAGCACCGGGACAGGGGGGCCCTACGAGCAGTACTTC. Amino acids: CASTGTGGPYEQYF.